Reported below is one T cell receptor (beta chain). These data are taken from a study of T cells in Graves' hyperthyroidism and ophthalmopathy. Trimming took 4 bases from V and 1 from J, leaving 16 bases between them. This CDR3 region has 17 residues. Germline V CDR1 and CDR2: MNHEY, SVGEGT. Amplification of TCR beta CDR3 regions used RNA as the template. Initially, a first-round RT-PCR of the TCR CDR3 employed the HTBI primer set. TCRdb re-called the multiplex PCR reads through MiXCR, storing one row per CDR3 protein. The data show roughly 280,000 distinct CDR3 sequences, about a sixth seen once. The sample comprised blood. V and J are TRBV6-2 or TRBV6-3 and TRBJ2-2; D is possibly TRBD1 or TRBD2 (5 bases each). The source of this sequence is a woman aged 60 to 75 with Graves' ophthalmopathy. CDR3 coding DNA: TGTGCCAGCAGTTCCGCGCCCGGGACGCAGAACACCGGGGAGCTGTTTTTT. It is translated as CASSSAPGTQNTGELFF.